Following are 9 T cell receptor beta chains from one sample sequenced in a study of T cells in localized non-small cell lung cancer. Measured with immunoSEQ multiplex PCR; TCRdb has only the in-frame clones, and not every one. The repertoire holds over 35,000 clones, with roughly 79% as singletons. Sequencing was performed on peripheral blood mononuclear cells, taken before any cancer treatment. These receptors originate from a male donor aged 60 or older with stage II lung adenocarcinoma.

The rearrangement uses TRBV6-5 and TRBJ2-5; 10 nucleotides agree with TRBD2. V gave up 2 bases and J gave up 2 bases; unmatched junction bases: 2. Germline V gene data show CDR1 as MNHEY and CDR2 as SVGAGI. The CDR3 covers 15 residues. The CDR3 loop reads CASSYALAGQETQYF. CDR3 in DNA: TGTGCCAGCAGTTACGCACTAGCGGGGCAAGAGACCCAGTACTTC.

The V call is TRBV5-5, the J call TRBJ2-5, with D perhaps matching TRBD2 (6 bases). Germline V gene lookup returns CDR1 SGHKS and CDR2 YYEKEE (reference sequence). The CDR3 is 15 amino acids. Trimming left V 0 bases short and J 5 bases short, with 14 bases between. The CDR3 here is CASSLGRRVEETQYF. The CDR3, as DNA: TGTGCCAGCAGCTTGGGGAGGAGGGTGGAGGAGACCCAGTACTTC.

The chain employs TRBV12-5 and TRBJ2-3; TRBD1 matches at 10 bases. CDR1 and CDR2 (germline): LGHNT, FRNRAP. This CDR3 is built from 15 residues. With 4 bases clipped from V and 3 bases from J, the junction kept 4 bases outside the gene matches. The CDR3 loop reads CASGSGQGTTDTQYF. The CDR3 DNA sequence: TGTGCTAGTGGTTCGGGACAGGGGACAACAGATACGCAGTATTTT.

The rearrangement joins TRBV27 to TRBJ2-1; D tentatively fits TRBD1 or TRBD2 (5 bases each). V was shortened by 0 bases and J by 3 bases, with 12 bases between the two germline ends. Germline V gene sequence: CDR1 MNHEY, CDR2 SMNVEV (reference sequence). The CDR3 covers 16 residues. The CDR3 nucleotides read TGTGCCAGCAGTTTATCCGGGACCGCACTCTACAATGAGCAGTTCTTC. Its translation is CASSLSGTALYNEQFF.

This chain links TRBV29-1 with TRBJ2-2; D remains unclear. From germline, CDR1 is SQVTM and CDR2 ANQGSEA. This CDR3 is 14 amino acids long. V was pared by 6 bases and J by 0 bases, with 11 bases between. This chain's CDR3 is CSVSLQTNTGELFF. In DNA, the CDR3 is TGCAGCGTAAGTCTACAAACGAACACCGGGGAGCTGTTTTTT.

This clone came up once. The chain uses TRBV7-8 and TRBJ2-1, with 10 positions matching TRBD2. Germline V gene lookup returns CDR1 SGHVS and CDR2 FQNEAQ. This CDR3 region has 15 residues. The V gene end was trimmed by 5 bases and the J gene end by 9 bases; junction bases not matched to a gene: 10. The CDR3, as DNA: TGTGCCAGCAGCCTACGGGGGCTAGCGGGAGCTGAGCAGTTCTTC. It specifies CASSLRGLAGAEQFF.

V usage is TRBV11-3 and J usage is TRBJ2-5, with 16 bases matching TRBD2. Germline V lookup: CDR1 SGHNT, CDR2 YENEEA. The CDR3 consists of 17 residues. The V gene end was trimmed by 5 bases and the J gene end by 1 base; junction bases not matched to a gene: 4. The DNA of the CDR3 is TGTGCCAGCAGCAGGGGACTAGCGGGAGGGGGCCAAGAGACCCAGTACTTC. Protein sequence: CASSRGLAGGGQETQYF.

V and J are TRBV7-2 and TRBJ1-5; 8 bases map to TRBD1. The CDR3 is 14 residues long. Germline values: CDR1 SGHTA, CDR2 FQGNSA. Losses at the gene ends were 3 bases for V and 11 bases for J; bases not matched to a gene: 9. The chain's CDR3 is CASSLGTGFRTQHF. In DNA, the CDR3 is TGTGCCAGCAGCTTGGGGACAGGCTTCCGGACCCAGCATTTT. The full variable domain, with the rest looked up from reference TRBV7-2 and TRBJ1-5, is GAGVSQSPSNKVTEKGKDVELRCDPISGHTALYWYRQSLGQGLEFLIYFQGNSAPDKSGLPSDRFSAERTGGSVSTLTIQRTQQEDSAVYLCASSLGTGFRTQHFGDGTRLSIL.

The chain employs TRBV5-4 and TRBJ1-2; 9 bases map to TRBD1. With V trimmed by 4 bases and J by 8 bases, 9 bases remained unmatched. The germline V gene has CDR1 SGHNT and CDR2 YYREEE (reference sequence). CDR3 size: 14 residues. Here the CDR3 DNA reads TGTGCCAGCAGCCCCGGGACAGGGAGCAGAGGCTACACCTTC. The encoded protein is CASSPGTGSRGYTF.